This TCR beta chain came from a study of cytomegalovirus exposure and HLA in healthy donors. Whole-study findings and limits: The authors later linked a missense DCLRE1C variant to TCR beta V- and J-gene trimming. There were reportedly fewer N-insertions in an Asian-associated ancestry cluster than the approximately 670-donor mean, in a later analysis.

The PCR used 60 Vbeta and 13 Jbeta primers. The assay was immunoSEQ multiplex PCR, and TCRdb's table has in-frame clones only and misses some. The data contain around 110,000 clones, 65% to 90% of them singletons. The ends lost 2 bases at V and 8 bases at J; junction bases unmatched: 10. The CDR3 runs to 16 residues. CDR1 is SGHRS and CDR2 is YFSETQ in the germline V gene. A remark on this clone: What it binds is unknown.

This sequence joins TRBV5-1 and TRBJ2-1; 10 bases map to TRBD1. Sequenced sample: PBMCs. This receptor was taken from a middle-aged man in good health and CMV-seronegative. The CDR3 loop is CASSFSLTGGKDEQFF. CDR3 DNA: TGCGCCAGCAGCTTTTCGTTGACAGGGGGCAAAGATGAGCAGTTCTTC.